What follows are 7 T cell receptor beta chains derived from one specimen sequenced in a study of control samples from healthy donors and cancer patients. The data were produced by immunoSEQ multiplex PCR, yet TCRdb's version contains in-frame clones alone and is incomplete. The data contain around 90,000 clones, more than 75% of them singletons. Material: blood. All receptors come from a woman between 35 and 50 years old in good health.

CDR3 DNA sequence: TGTGCCAGCAGCTTAATGGCAGGGGTCGGGAATGAGCAGTTCTTC. It specifies CASSLMAGVGNEQFF. The chain uses TRBV7-3 and TRBJ2-1; D may be TRBD1 (6 bases). CDR1 and CDR2 from the germline V gene are SGHTA and FQGTGA. The germline V and J ends were trimmed by 1 base and 7 bases, with 14 bases remaining between them. This CDR3 is 15 amino acids long.

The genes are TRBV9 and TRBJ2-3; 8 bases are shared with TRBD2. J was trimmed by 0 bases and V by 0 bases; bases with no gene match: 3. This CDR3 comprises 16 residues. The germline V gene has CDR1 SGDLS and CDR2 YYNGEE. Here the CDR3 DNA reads TGTGCCAGCAGCGTAGGAACTAGCGGTAGCACAGATACGCAGTATTTT. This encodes CASSVGTSGSTDTQYF. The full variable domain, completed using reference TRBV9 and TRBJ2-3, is DSGVTQTPKHLITATGQRVTLRCSPRSGDLSVYWYQQSLDQGLQFLIQYYNGEERAKGNILERFSAQQFPDLHSELNLSSLELGDSALYFCASSVGTSGSTDTQYFGPGTRLTVL.

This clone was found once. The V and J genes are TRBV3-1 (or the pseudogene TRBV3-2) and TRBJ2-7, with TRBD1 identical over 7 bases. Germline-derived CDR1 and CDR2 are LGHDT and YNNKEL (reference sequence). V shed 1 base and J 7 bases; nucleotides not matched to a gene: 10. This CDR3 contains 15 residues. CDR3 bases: TGTGCCAGCAGCCAAGCCACACAGGGGTCGAGGGAGCAGTACTTC. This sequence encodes CASSQATQGSREQYF.

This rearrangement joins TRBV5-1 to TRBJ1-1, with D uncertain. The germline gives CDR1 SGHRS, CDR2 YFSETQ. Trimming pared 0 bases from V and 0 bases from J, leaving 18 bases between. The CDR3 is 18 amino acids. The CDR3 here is CASSLAKWPDGMNTEAFF. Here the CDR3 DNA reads TGCGCCAGCAGCTTGGCCAAATGGCCGGACGGGATGAACACTGAAGCTTTCTTT. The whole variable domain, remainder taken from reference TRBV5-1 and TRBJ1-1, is KAGVTQTPRYLIKTRGQQVTLSCSPISGHRSVSWYQQTPGQGLQFLFEYFSETQRNKGNFPGRFSGRQFSNSRSEMNVSTLELGDSALYLCASSLAKWPDGMNTEAFFGQGTRLTVV.

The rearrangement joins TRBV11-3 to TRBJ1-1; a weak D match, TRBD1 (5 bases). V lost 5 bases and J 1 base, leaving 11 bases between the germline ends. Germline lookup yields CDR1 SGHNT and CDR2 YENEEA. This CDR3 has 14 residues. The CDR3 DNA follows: TGTGCCAGCAGCCCTGGGGCGGGGAACACTGAAGCTTTCTTT. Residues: CASSPGAGNTEAFF. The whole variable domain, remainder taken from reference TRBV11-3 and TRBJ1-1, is EAGVVQSPRYKIIEKKQPVAFWCNPISGHNTLYWYLQNLGQGPELLIRYENEEAVDDSQLPKDRFSAERLKGVDSTLKIQPAELGDSAVYLCASSPGAGNTEAFFGQGTRLTVV.

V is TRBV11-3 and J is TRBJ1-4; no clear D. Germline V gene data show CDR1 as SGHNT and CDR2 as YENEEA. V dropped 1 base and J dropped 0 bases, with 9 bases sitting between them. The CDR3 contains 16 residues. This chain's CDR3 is CASSLVKTATNEKLFF. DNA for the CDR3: TGTGCCAGCAGCTTAGTTAAGACGGCAACTAATGAAAAACTGTTTTTT. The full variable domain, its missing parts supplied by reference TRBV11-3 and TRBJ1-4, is EAGVVQSPRYKIIEKKQPVAFWCNPISGHNTLYWYLQNLGQGPELLIRYENEEAVDDSQLPKDRFSAERLKGVDSTLKIQPAELGDSAVYLCASSLVKTATNEKLFFGSGTQLSVL.

CDR3 protein: CASSPLYSRDRVTEAFF. CDR3 sequence (DNA): TGTGCCAGTAGTCCACTCTATTCTCGGGACAGGGTTACTGAAGCTTTCTTT. This chain links TRBV19 with TRBJ1-1; 9 bases align to TRBD1. Trimming cost V 5 bases and J 5 bases; bases outside gene matches: 15. The germline CDR1 and CDR2 sequences are LNHDA and SQIVND (reference sequence). This CDR3 contains 17 residues.